The clone carrying this TCR beta chain has just one count. The data are from a study of blood T cell repertoires in COVID-19. TCRdb keeps only in-frame clones here, not all; method: immunoSEQ multiplex PCR. The top ten hold 5.1% of the sample, which has about 59,000 clones, 87% seen once. CDR1 is SGHNT, CDR2 YENEEA, per germline. This CDR3 is 15 amino acids long. With 4 bases clipped from V and 4 bases from J, the junction kept 3 bases outside the gene matches. The receptor comes from an elderly man in a cohort sampled during active COVID-19. The V and J genes are TRBV11-3 and TRBJ2-1, with TRBD2 identical over 11 bases. Sample: peripheral blood. The CDR3 protein is CASSSLAGEYNEQFF. DNA for the CDR3: TGTGCCAGCAGCTCACTAGCGGGGGAGTACAATGAGCAGTTCTTC.